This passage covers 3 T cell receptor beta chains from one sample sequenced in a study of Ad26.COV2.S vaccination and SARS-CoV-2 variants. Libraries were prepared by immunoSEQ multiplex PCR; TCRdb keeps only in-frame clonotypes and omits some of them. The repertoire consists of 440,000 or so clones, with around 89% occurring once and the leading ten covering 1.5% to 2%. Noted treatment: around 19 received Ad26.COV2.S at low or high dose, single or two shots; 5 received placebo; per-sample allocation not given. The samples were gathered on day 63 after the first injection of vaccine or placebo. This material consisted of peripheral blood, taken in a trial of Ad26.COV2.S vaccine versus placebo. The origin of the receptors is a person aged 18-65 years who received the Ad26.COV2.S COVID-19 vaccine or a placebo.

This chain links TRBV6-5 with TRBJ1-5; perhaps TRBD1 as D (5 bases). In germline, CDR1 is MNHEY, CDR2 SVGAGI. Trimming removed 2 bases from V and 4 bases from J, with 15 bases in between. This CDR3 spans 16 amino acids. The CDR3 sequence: CASSYTAVWGNQPQHF. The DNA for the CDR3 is TGTGCCAGCAGTTACACGGCAGTGTGGGGGAATCAGCCCCAGCATTTT.

The CDR3 sequence is CASSFNGQRATYEQYF. For the CDR3, the DNA is TGTGCCAGCAGCTTTAATGGCCAGCGGGCTACCTACGAGCAGTACTTC. The chain combines TRBV5-8 with TRBJ2-7; a possible D gene is TRBD2 (6 bases). This CDR3 contains 16 residues. V was shortened by 2 bases and J by 2 bases, with 17 bases between the two germline ends. From germline, CDR1 is SGHTS and CDR2 YDEGEE.

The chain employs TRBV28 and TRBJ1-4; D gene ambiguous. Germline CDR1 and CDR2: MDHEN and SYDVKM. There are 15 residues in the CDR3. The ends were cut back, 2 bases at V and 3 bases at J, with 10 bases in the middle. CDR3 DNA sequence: TGTGCCAGCAGTTTAAGTGGCGCGTCTAATGAAAAACTGTTTTTT. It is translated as CASSLSGASNEKLFF.